The next 3 T cell receptor beta chains were all read from a single sample in a study of PD-L1 blockade in urothelial cancer. Clones were read by immunoSEQ multiplex PCR, and TCRdb kept only the in-frame ones, dropping some. The data contain more than 55,000 clones, about 81% of them singletons. Specified time point: pretreatment peripheral blood. Sequencing was performed on PBMCs, taken around atezolizumab (anti-PD-L1) treatment. Every receptor here comes from a man between 65 and 85 years old with urothelial cancer.

The CDR3 region has the DNA TGTGCCAGCAGCTCCCCGGGACTTGACAATGAGCAGTTCTTC. It encodes CASSSPGLDNEQFF. This rearrangement joins TRBV7-9 to TRBJ2-1, with D possibly TRBD2 on 6 matching bases. Germline CDR1 reads SEHNR; CDR2 reads FQNEAQ (reference sequence). The CDR3 totals 14 residues. Trimming pared 4 bases from V and 5 bases from J, leaving 12 bases between.

The CDR3 reads CASSLAALRENTEAFF. In nucleotides, the CDR3 is TGTGCCAGCAGCTTAGCGGCCCTCCGGGAGAACACTGAAGCTTTCTTT. The chain has TRBV7-2 and TRBJ1-1; no definite D call. CDR3 length equals 16 residues. Germline assignment: CDR1 SGHTA and CDR2 FQGNSA. V was cut by 0 bases and J by 1 base, with 12 bases left in between.

J is TRBJ2-1 and V is TRBV4-1, with D perhaps matching TRBD2 (6 bases). V shed 1 base and J shed 9 bases, with 16 bases lying between them. Germline lookup yields CDR1 MGHRA and CDR2 YSYEKL. The CDR3 extends over 15 amino acids. The CDR3, as DNA: TGCGCCAGCAGCCAAGGGGGACTCCTGGAACTTGAGCAGTTCTTC. Protein: CASSQGGLLELEQFF.